The clone carrying this T cell receptor beta chain was detected ten times or more. These data originate in a study of CD8 T cells in ankylosing spondylitis. As the method for making TCR beta libraries, quantitative 5'-RACE with molecular barcodes was used. TCRdb used MiXCR to reprocess the 5' RACE reads, holding one entry per CDR3 protein. This sample has approximately 150,000 distinct CDR3 sequences, with roughly 10% found just once. Sequencing was performed on blood, either unsorted or a sorted T cell fraction (not recorded which). This receptor was obtained from a female donor with ankylosing spondylitis or in good health (not recorded which).

CDR3 coding DNA: TGTGCCAGCAGCCCCCTTGGGAGTTCCTACGAGCAGTACTTC. This gives the protein CASSPLGSSYEQYF. The genes are TRBV9 and TRBJ2-7; D might be TRBD2 (5 bases). The V end was cut by 4 bases, the J end by 1 base, with 12 bases between. The CDR3 consists of 14 residues. The V gene's germline CDR1 is SGDLS and CDR2 YYNGEE.